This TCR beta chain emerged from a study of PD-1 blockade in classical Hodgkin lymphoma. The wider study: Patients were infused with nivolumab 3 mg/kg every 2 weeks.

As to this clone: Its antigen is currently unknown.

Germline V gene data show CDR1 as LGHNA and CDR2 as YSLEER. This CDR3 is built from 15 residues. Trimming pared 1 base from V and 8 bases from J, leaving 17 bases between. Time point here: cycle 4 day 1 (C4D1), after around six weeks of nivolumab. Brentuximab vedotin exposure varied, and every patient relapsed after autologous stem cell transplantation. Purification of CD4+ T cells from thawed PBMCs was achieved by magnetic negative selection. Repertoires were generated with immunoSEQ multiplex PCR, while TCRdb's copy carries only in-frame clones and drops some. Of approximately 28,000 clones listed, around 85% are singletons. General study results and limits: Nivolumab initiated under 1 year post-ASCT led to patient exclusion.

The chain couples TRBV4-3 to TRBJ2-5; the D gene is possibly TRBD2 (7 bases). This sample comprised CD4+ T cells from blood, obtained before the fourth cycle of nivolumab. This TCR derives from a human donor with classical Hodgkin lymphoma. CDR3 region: CASSQGVRRGGTQYF. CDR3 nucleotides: TGCGCCAGCAGCCAAGGGGTCCGGAGGGGGGGTACCCAGTACTTC.